The T cell receptor beta chain under discussion was sequenced for a study of blood T cell repertoires in COVID-19. Study-level background: Specimens from acute and convalescent COVID-19 originated in the United States, Italy and Spain.

In the authors' workflow: Nucleated cell number was recorded as an estimate derived from reference gene primer amplification. TCRdb keeps only in-frame clones here, not all; method: immunoSEQ multiplex PCR. The V and J calls and clone size come from that table; D and trimming were worked out from the DNA. Altogether 200,000 or so clones are present, just over 85% being singletons, with the ten largest covering 3% to 4%. Trimming shortened V by 4 bases and J by 4 bases, and 14 bases separated the two germline ends. Per germline, CDR1 MGHRA and CDR2 YSYEKL. The CDR3 spans 15 residues. Individuals drawn from about 26 US areas were roughly 18 to 100 years old. Cohort assignment relied on participant-reported clinical history.

The chain employs TRBV4-1 and TRBJ2-1; perhaps TRBD2 as D (6 bases). Material for sequencing was PBMCs or T cells enriched from blood (not recorded which). The sequence was collected from a woman in her forties with acute COVID-19. The CDR3 DNA follows: TGCGCCAGCAGCCTTAGCGGAGGCTCTTACAATGAGCAGTTCTTC. Translation: CASSLSGGSYNEQFF.